Following are 32 T cell receptor beta chains from one sample sequenced in a study of regulatory T cells in long-lasting Graves disease. Both iRepertoire HTBI primers and Arm-PCR of CDR3 regions were used to build the TCR beta libraries. TCRdb fed the multiplex PCR reads into MiXCR, producing one record per CDR3 protein. The sample contains some 500,000 distinct CDR3 sequences, approximately 16% of which appear only once. Time point reported: newly diagnosed GD, antithyroid drugs for less than 3 months. PBMC-derived RNA was used for the TCR library. The sample also formed part of further work on T cells in Graves' hyperthyroidism and ophthalmopathy.

This specimen was peripheral blood mononuclear cells (PBMCs), taken at new diagnosis, from a patient treated with antithyroid drugs. The receptors were gathered from a woman aged 40 to 65 with Graves disease.

This clonotype has more than one count but fewer than ten. The chain couples TRBV4-1 to TRBJ2-5; TRBD1 agrees at 7 bases. The ends lost 3 bases at V and 6 bases at J; junction bases unmatched: 13. The CDR3 consists of 16 residues. Per germline, CDR1 MGHRA and CDR2 YSYEKL. The CDR3 DNA reads as TGCGCCAGCAGCCACTCGAAACAGGGGATGACTAAGACCCAGTACTTC. Its translation: CASSHSKQGMTKTQYF.

Many counts were recorded for this clonotype. The chain joins TRBV7-9 to TRBJ2-5; 7 positions match TRBD1. Germline CDR1 and CDR2: SEHNR and FQNEAQ (reference sequence). V shed 5 bases and J 5 bases; nucleotides not matched to a gene: 11. This CDR3 comprises 15 residues. The CDR3 coding sequence is TGTGCCAGCAGCCTTCTCGGACAGGCTGGGGAGACCCAGTACTTC. Protein sequence: CASSLLGQAGETQYF. The full variable domain, its missing parts supplied by reference TRBV7-9 and TRBJ2-5, is DTGVSQNPRHKITKRGQNVTFRCDPISEHNRLYWYRQTLGQGPEFLTYFQNEAQLEKSRLLSDRFSAERPKGSFSTLEIQRTEQGDSAMYLCASSLLGQAGETQYFGPGTRLLVL.

This clonotype was seen a few times. This chain connects TRBV19 to TRBJ2-2, with TRBD2 matching over 11 bases. V was pared by 5 bases and J by 2 bases, with 7 bases of the junction left unmatched. CDR1 and CDR2 from the germline V gene are LNHDA and SQIVND (reference sequence). There are 17 residues in the CDR3. The CDR3 is CASSPSSGGINTGELFF. The CDR3 DNA reads TGTGCCAGTAGTCCTTCTAGCGGGGGGATCAACACCGGGGAGCTGTTTTTT.

This chain uses TRBV2 with TRBJ2-5; TRBD2 matches at 10 bases. V trimming: 4 bases; J trimming: 1 base; junction bases outside the gene matches: 3. The CDR3 covers 15 residues. CDR1 is SNHLY, CDR2 FYNNEI, per germline. Here the CDR3 DNA reads TGTGCCAGCAGTGCACTAGCGGGGTCCCAAGAGACCCAGTACTTC. This gives the protein CASSALAGSQETQYF.

This clonotype was detected many times. The rearrangement uses TRBV28 and TRBJ1-5; TRBD1 agrees at 8 bases. The germline V gene encodes CDR1 MDHEN and CDR2 SYDVKM. V lost 7 bases to trimming and J lost 4 bases; unmatched junction nucleotides: 3. CDR3 length: 13 residues. CDR3: CASTDRGNQPQHF. The CDR3 bases are TGTGCCAGCACCGACAGGGGTAATCAGCCCCAGCATTTT.

The V and J genes are TRBV18 and TRBJ2-7, with D unresolved. Germline V lookup: CDR1 KGHSH, CDR2 LQKENI. V was cut by 0 bases and J by 4 bases, with 10 bases left in between. CDR3 size: 14 residues. The CDR3 DNA reads TGTGCCAGCTCACCACCGTGGACGGGTTACGAGCAGTACTTC. This translates into CASSPPWTGYEQYF.

The table lists this clonotype with many counts. The chain joins TRBV2 to TRBJ1-4; 9 positions match TRBD1. Trimming cost V 8 bases and J 7 bases; bases outside gene matches: 8. The germline V gene encodes CDR1 SNHLY and CDR2 FYNNEI. This CDR3 spans 14 amino acids. In DNA form, the CDR3 reads TGTGCCAGCGAACCGGGACAGGGAGTTGAAAAACTGTTTTTT. As protein: CASEPGQGVEKLFF.

This clonotype was counted between two and nine times. The rearrangement links TRBV29-1 to TRBJ1-1, with D unresolved. Germline loops: CDR1 SQVTM, CDR2 ANQGSEA. V lost 0 bases and J lost 1, with 12 bases in between. This CDR3 has 15 residues. The CDR3 bases are TGCAGCGTTGAAGATCGAGGAGGGTCGAACACTGAAGCTTTCTTT. Translating gives CSVEDRGGSNTEAFF. Full variable domain (outside the CDR3, taken from reference TRBV29-1 and TRBJ1-1): SAVISQKPSRDICQRGTSLTIQCQVDSQVTMMFWYRQQPGQSLTLIATANQGSEATYESGFVIDKFPISRPNLTFSTLTVSNMSPEDSSIYLCSVEDRGGSNTEAFFGQGTRLTVV.

This clonotype was detected ten times or more. This chain joins TRBV7-8 and TRBJ2-7; D uncertain. The germline V gene encodes CDR1 SGHVS and CDR2 FQNEAQ. Trimming took 5 bases from V and 0 from J, leaving 14 bases between them. The CDR3 has 15 amino acids. CDR3 amino acids: CASSPLPSSSYEQYF. The CDR3 nucleotides are TGTGCCAGCAGCCCCCTCCCCTCGAGCTCCTACGAGCAGTACTTC.

The chain is built from TRBV7-8 and TRBJ1-5; D unclear. The CDR3 loop spans 15 amino acids. Germline V CDR1 and CDR2: SGHVS, FQNEAQ. Trimming shortened V by 2 bases and J by 5 bases, and 13 bases separated the two germline ends. Written as DNA, the CDR3 is TGTGCCAGCAGCTTATTGAAAGGAGATGATCAGCCCCAGCATTTT. This codes for CASSLLKGDDQPQHF.

In its sample, this clonotype was seen many times. CDR3: CASSFLPSTDTQYF. The CDR3, as DNA: TGTGCCAGCAGCTTCCTCCCGAGCACAGATACGCAGTATTTT. The rearrangement joins TRBV7-9 to TRBJ2-3; D is ambiguous. Germline CDR1 SEHNR, CDR2 FQNEAQ (reference sequence). CDR3 length equals 14 residues. The germline V and J ends were trimmed by 3 bases and 0 bases, with 7 bases remaining between them. The variable domain in full, with the rest retrieved from reference TRBV7-9 and TRBJ2-3, is DTGVSQNPRHKITKRGQNVTFRCDPISEHNRLYWYRQTLGQGPEFLTYFQNEAQLEKSRLLSDRFSAERPKGSFSTLEIQRTEQGDSAMYLCASSFLPSTDTQYFGPGTRLTVL.

This clonotype was recorded at least ten times. This chain links TRBV28 with TRBJ1-5; D unresolved. The CDR3 spans 14 residues. Per the germline V gene, CDR1 is MDHEN and CDR2 is SYDVKM. Trimming took off 4 bases at V and 7 bases at J, with 14 bases between the two ends. CDR3 sequence (DNA): TGTGCCAGCAGTTCTCCCCCCCGGAGACAGCCCCAGCATTTT. It yields the protein CASSSPPRRQPQHF.

This clonotype showed up many times. The V call is TRBV11-3, the J call TRBJ2-3, with unresolved D. The CDR3 extends over 13 amino acids. Trimming removed 4 bases at V and 2 bases at J, with 7 bases between. The germline CDR1 and CDR2 sequences are SGHNT and YENEEA. The CDR3 DNA follows: TGTGCCAGCAGCTCCCAGAACACAGATACGCAGTATTTT. This codes for CASSSQNTDTQYF.

V and J are TRBV12-3 or TRBV12-4 and TRBJ2-7; 10 nucleotides align to TRBD1. J gave up 0 bases and V 5 bases, and 4 bases lay outside the gene matches. The CDR3 is 15 amino acids. CDR3 bases: TGTGCCAGCAGTGCCGGGACAGGGGCCTCCTACGAGCAGTACGTC. Translating gives CASSAGTGASYEQYV.

This clonotype was seen only a few times. V is TRBV12-3 or TRBV12-4 and J is TRBJ1-2; tentatively, D is TRBD1 (5 bases). Trimming took 3 bases from V and 5 from J, leaving 13 bases between them. The CDR3 has 14 amino acids. DNA for the CDR3: TGTGCCAGCAGTTTCCTCAGGGCTGGGTATGGCTACACCTTC. Translated, it gives CASSFLRAGYGYTF.

This clonotype appeared many times. This rearrangement joins TRBV2 to TRBJ1-1, with 8 bases lining up with TRBD1. The CDR3 runs 16 residues. With 2 bases clipped from V and 1 base from J, the junction kept 6 bases outside the gene matches. In germline, CDR1 is SNHLY, CDR2 FYNNEI. The CDR3 nucleotides read TGTGCCAGCAGTGAAACACAGACAGGGGCGAACACTGAAGCTTTCTTT. Translating it yields CASSETQTGANTEAFF. The full variable domain, with the rest looked up from reference TRBV2 and TRBJ1-1, is EPEVTQTPSHQVTQMGQEVILRCVPISNHLYFYWYRQILGQKVEFLVSFYNNEISEKSEIFDDQFSVERPDGSNFTLKIRSTKLEDSAMYFCASSETQTGANTEAFFGQGTRLTVV.

This chain connects TRBV5-1 to TRBJ2-1, with 10 bases aligning to TRBD2. The CDR3 totals 16 residues. Germline V gene lookup returns CDR1 SGHRS and CDR2 YFSETQ. Trimming removed 0 bases from V and 4 bases from J; junction bases left unmatched: 4. CDR3: CASSLAASGGYNEQFF. CDR3 coding DNA: TGCGCCAGCAGCTTGGCGGCTAGCGGGGGATACAATGAGCAGTTCTTC.

The genes are TRBV7-6 and TRBJ1-2; D is undetermined. The CDR3 loop spans 12 amino acids. Germline CDR1 and CDR2: SGHVS and FNYEAQ. Trimming cost V 7 bases and J 0 bases, with 6 bases left between them. Here the CDR3 DNA reads TGTGCCAGCAAGGGCACTAACTATGGCTACACCTTC. Residues: CASKGTNYGYTF.

As for this clonotype: The junction departs from germline at one end; a sequencing error may be responsible. The chain joins TRBV7-9 to TRBJ2-5; D is uncertain. The CDR3 spans 12 residues. The germline gives CDR1 SEHNR, CDR2 FQNEAQ (reference sequence). The CDR3 is CASNLALEIQYF. The CDR3 DNA reads TGTGCCAGCAATCTGGCTCTAGAGATCCAGTACTTC.

In this sample, this clonotype turned up many times. The genes are TRBV3-1 and TRBJ1-1; D remains unclear. CDR1 LGHDT and CDR2 YNNKEL come from the germline V gene (reference sequence). The CDR3 extends over 11 amino acids. With 0 bases removed from V and 7 bases from J, the gap between germline ends came to 3 bases. The DNA of the CDR3 is TGTGCCAGCAGCCAAGACCGTGAAGCTTTCTTT. This codes for CASSQDREAFF.

J is TRBJ2-1 and V is TRBV18; D might be TRBD2 (6 bases). Looked up from germline, CDR1 is KGHSH and CDR2 is LQKENI. Trimming stripped 3 bases from V and 10 bases from J, with 10 bases between. The CDR3 length is 12 residues. The CDR3, as DNA: TGTGCCAGCTCACCGAGGGGACTGGAGCAGTTCTTC. Amino acids: CASSPRGLEQFF.

This clonotype was picked up many times. The rearrangement joins TRBV6-2 or TRBV6-3 to TRBJ2-1, with D maybe TRBD2 (6 bases). V was clipped by 6 bases and J by 6 bases, with 12 bases between them. CDR3 size: 13 residues. The germline V gene encodes CDR1 MNHEY and CDR2 SVGEGT. CDR3 loop: CASRVRGFNEQFF. The CDR3 DNA follows: TGTGCCAGCAGAGTACGGGGGTTCAATGAGCAGTTCTTC.

This clonotype was counted ten times or more. The chain carries TRBV20-1 and TRBJ1-5; maybe TRBD1 (5 bases). V lost 1 base, J lost 5 bases, and 27 bases lay in between. From germline, CDR1 is DFQATT and CDR2 SNEGSKA (reference sequence). The CDR3 is 19 residues long. CDR3 sequence (DNA): TGCAGTGCTAGAGCCCGGGACCGCCGGGGAAGATATGCGGATCAGCCCCAGCATTTT. Encoded protein: CSARARDRRGRYADQPQHF.

The chain links TRBV6-1 to TRBJ1-1; D possibly corresponds to TRBD1 (5 bases). The CDR3 extends over 12 amino acids. Trimming took off 3 bases at V and 10 bases at J, with 12 bases between the two ends. Germline V lookup: CDR1 MNHNS, CDR2 SASEGT. CDR3 coding DNA: TGTGCCAGCAGTGAGGGGGATCGGGCAGCTTTCTTT. It encodes CASSEGDRAAFF.

In this sample, this clonotype turned up many times. The V and J genes are TRBV29-1 and TRBJ2-7; D is possibly TRBD2 (5 bases). The CDR3 covers 13 residues. CDR1 is SQVTM, CDR2 ANQGSEA, per germline. The ends were cut back, 1 base at V and 2 bases at J, with 9 bases in the middle. The CDR3 loop is CSVEAGKTYEQYF. CDR3 nucleotides: TGCAGCGTTGAAGCGGGGAAAACCTACGAGCAGTACTTC.

This clonotype was counted many times. The chain joins TRBV28 to TRBJ2-1; TRBD1 might be the D (6 bases). V was trimmed by 6 bases and J by 7 bases, leaving 16 bases between them. CDR3 length: 14 amino acids. The V gene's germline CDR1 is MDHEN and CDR2 SYDVKM. CDR3 sequence: CASRDRRGKNEQFF. In DNA form, the CDR3 reads TGTGCCAGCAGAGACAGGCGAGGGAAGAATGAGCAGTTCTTC.

The table lists this clonotype with many counts. This rearrangement joins TRBV3-1 to TRBJ2-7; perhaps TRBD1 as D (6 bases). The V end was cut by 1 base, the J end by 2 bases, with 12 bases between. The CDR3 consists of 15 residues. Germline-derived CDR1 and CDR2 are LGHDT and YNNKEL (reference sequence). The CDR3 DNA follows: TGTGCCAGCAGCCAAGCTAGGGACAAGACCTACGAGCAGTACTTC. Protein: CASSQARDKTYEQYF.

This clonotype has at least ten counts. The genes are TRBV24-1 and TRBJ2-1; TRBD1 matches 9 bases. The J segment lost 2 bases and the V segment lost 4 bases, leaving 5 bases of the junction unmatched. In germline, CDR1 is KGHDR, CDR2 SFDVKD. The CDR3 totals 16 residues. CDR3 residues: CATSDDGTGPYNEQFF. The CDR3 region has the DNA TGTGCCACCAGTGACGATGGGACAGGGCCCTACAATGAGCAGTTCTTC.

This clonotype was seen many times. The rearrangement joins TRBV28 to TRBJ1-5, with D perhaps TRBD1 (5 bases). The ends were cut back, 5 bases at V and 6 bases at J, with 14 bases in the middle. The CDR3 loop spans 14 amino acids. CDR1 MDHEN and CDR2 SYDVKM come from the germline V gene. CDR3 sequence: CASSIGTMGQPQHF. The CDR3 DNA follows: TGTGCCAGCAGTATCGGGACCATGGGTCAGCCCCAGCATTTT. The whole variable domain, filled in from reference TRBV28 and TRBJ1-5, reads DVKVTQSSRYLVKRTGEKVFLECVQDMDHENMFWYRQDPGLGLRLIYFSYDVKMKEKGDIPEGYSVSREKKERFSLILESASTNQTSMYLCASSIGTMGQPQHFGDGTRLSIL.

This clonotype was counted at least ten times. CDR3 nucleotide sequence: TGCAGTGCTAGGAGCCTGCGACATCAAGGAGCCCAGCATTTT. It translates to CSARSLRHQGAQHF. V gene TRBV20-1 combines with J gene TRBJ1-5; D remains unclear. The CDR3 loop spans 14 amino acids. V gave up 3 bases and J gave up 11 bases, with 20 bases separating them. CDR1 DFQATT and CDR2 SNEGSKA come from the germline V gene (reference sequence).

The genes are TRBV27 and TRBJ1-6; D is undetermined. The CDR3 is made up of 14 amino acids. V lost 0 bases, J lost 6 bases, and 6 bases lay in between. Per germline, CDR1 MNHEY and CDR2 SMNVEV (reference sequence). The CDR3 loop reads CASSLSRPNSPLHF. CDR3 DNA sequence: TGTGCCAGCAGTTTATCGAGGCCTAATTCACCCCTCCACTTT.

The V gene is TRBV20-1, the J gene TRBJ1-6; the D is unclear. This CDR3 is 14 amino acids long. Trimming shortened V by 2 bases and J by 7 bases, and 12 bases separated the two germline ends. Germline assignment: CDR1 DFQATT and CDR2 SNEGSKA (reference sequence). CDR3 amino acids: CSARSWAENSPLHF. CDR3 DNA sequence: TGCAGTGCTAGATCTTGGGCAGAAAATTCACCCCTCCACTTT.